This note documents a single T cell receptor beta chain sequence. The data are from a study of blood T cell repertoires in COVID-19. About the research overall: The origin of the acute and convalescent COVID-19 samples was the United States, Italy and Spain. The analysed material was cDNA or gDNA that came from T cells, B-cell-depleted T cells, or PBMCs.

Original processing notes: Researchers report that nucleated cell counts were estimated from reference gene primer amplification. Data came from immunoSEQ multiplex PCR; TCRdb stores just in-frame clones and leaves some out. V and J calls and clone size are those listed in that table; D and trimming were worked out from the DNA. Here the sample spans some 160,000 clones, roughly 83% being singletons. Germline loops: CDR1 SGHRS, CDR2 YFSETQ. The CDR3 runs 13 residues. V was shortened by 4 bases and J by 2 bases, with 10 bases between the two germline ends. The sequenced sample consisted of peripheral blood. The chain uses TRBV5-1 and TRBJ2-7; D is unresolved. The TCR comes from a human donor in a cohort sampled during active COVID-19. The CDR3 region has the DNA TGCGCCAGCAGCAATCCCGCGGCCTACGAGCAGTACTTC. It encodes CASSNPAAYEQYF.